What follows are 5 T cell receptor beta chains derived from one specimen sequenced in a study of shared clonotypes between healthy human individuals. Generated by immunoSEQ multiplex PCR, the TCRdb table keeps only in-frame clones and is missing some. The sample includes about 490,000 clones, around 85% seen only once; the top ten take 9.5% to 15%. The sequencing input was PBMCs. The receptors shown here come from a woman aged 40-49 years in good health. Some clones in this sample may be carry-over from other donors' samples.

This rearrangement joins TRBV4-1 to TRBJ1-4; D gene uncertain. Germline V gene lookup returns CDR1 MGHRA and CDR2 YSYEKL. This CDR3 is 15 amino acids long. The V end lost 4 bases, the J end lost 4 bases, and 13 bases lay between the germline ends. CDR3 sequence reads: CASSRPDGINEKLFF. The CDR3 DNA reads TGCGCCAGCAGCCGACCGGACGGAATTAATGAAAAACTGTTTTTT.

V and J are TRBV19 and TRBJ2-3; D ambiguous. In germline, CDR1 is LNHDA, CDR2 SQIVND (reference sequence). With 6 bases removed from V and 4 bases from J, the gap between germline ends came to 17 bases. The CDR3 has 15 residues. The CDR3 sequence is CASRSSHGRADTQYF. CDR3 nucleotides: TGTGCCAGTAGGTCCTCGCACGGTCGGGCAGATACGCAGTATTTT.

The chain is built from TRBV19 and TRBJ1-5; D might be TRBD1 (5 bases). V lost 7 bases and J 2 bases, leaving 12 bases between the germline ends. The germline V gene encodes CDR1 LNHDA and CDR2 SQIVND (reference sequence). The CDR3 is made up of 14 amino acids. The CDR3 DNA follows: TGTGCCAGTACCCCCCGGGGGGGCAATCAGCCCCAGCATTTT. Amino acids: CASTPRGGNQPQHF.

V usage is TRBV11-2 and J usage is TRBJ1-3; tentatively, D is TRBD1 (6 bases). Germline values: CDR1 SGHAT, CDR2 FQNNGV. The CDR3 has 15 amino acids. V dropped 2 bases and J dropped 4 bases, with 12 bases sitting between them. The CDR3 region has the DNA TGTGCCAGCAGCTTAACAGGGAGGACCGGAAACACCATATATTTT. This gives the protein CASSLTGRTGNTIYF.

About this clone itself: Since a far larger clone is one base different, this is likely a read error. This same CDR3 is encoded by further DNA sequences in the sample. The chain recombines TRBV27 with TRBJ2-7; perhaps D is TRBD1 or TRBD2 (5 bases each). CDR3 length: 15 amino acids. Germline lookup yields CDR1 MNHEY and CDR2 SMNVEV (reference sequence). CDR3 DNA sequence: TGTGCCAGTAGTTTATCCTATTCTGGGGGAAACGAGCAGTACTTC. This codes for CASSLSYSGGNEQYF.